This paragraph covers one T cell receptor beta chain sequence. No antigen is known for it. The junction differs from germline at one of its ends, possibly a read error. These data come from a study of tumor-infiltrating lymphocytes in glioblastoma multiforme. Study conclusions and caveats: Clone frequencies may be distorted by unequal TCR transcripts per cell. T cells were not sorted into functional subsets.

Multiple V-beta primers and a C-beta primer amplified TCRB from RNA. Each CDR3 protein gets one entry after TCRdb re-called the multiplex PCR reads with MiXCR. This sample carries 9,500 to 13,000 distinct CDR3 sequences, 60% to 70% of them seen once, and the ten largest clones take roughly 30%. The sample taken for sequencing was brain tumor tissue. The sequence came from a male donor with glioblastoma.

The CDR3 DNA sequence: TGTGCCAGCAGTGACTCTTCGCGAAATCAGCCCCAGCATTTT. Translating it yields CASSDSSRNQPQHF. The chain combines TRBV6-6 with TRBJ1-5; D not certain. Germline V gene sequence: CDR1 MNHNY, CDR2 SVGAGI (reference sequence). This CDR3 comprises 14 residues.